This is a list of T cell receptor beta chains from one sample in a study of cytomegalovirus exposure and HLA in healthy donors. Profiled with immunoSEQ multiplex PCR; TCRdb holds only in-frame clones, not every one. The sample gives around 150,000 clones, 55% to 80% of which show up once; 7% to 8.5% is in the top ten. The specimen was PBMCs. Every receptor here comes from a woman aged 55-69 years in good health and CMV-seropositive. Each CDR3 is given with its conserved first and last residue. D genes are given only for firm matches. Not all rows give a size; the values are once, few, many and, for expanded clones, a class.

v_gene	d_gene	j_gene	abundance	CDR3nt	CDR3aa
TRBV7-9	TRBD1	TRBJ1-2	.	TGTGCCAGCAGCTCCCCCCCAGGGGCAGGGGGCCACTATGGCTACACCTTC	CASSSPPGAGGHYGYTF
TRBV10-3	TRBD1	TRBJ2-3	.	TGTGCCATCAGTGATTCCGGGACAGGGAGTTCCGATACGCAGTATTTT	CAISDSGTGSSDTQYF
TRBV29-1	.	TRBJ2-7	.	TGCAGCGTTTCTCGGGGAAGGGAATACGAGCAGTACTTC	CSVSRGREYEQYF
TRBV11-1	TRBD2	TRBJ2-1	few	TGTGCCACCTCGGGACTAGCGGGCGCGGGCTCCTACAATGAGCAGTTCTTC	CATSGLAGAGSYNEQFF
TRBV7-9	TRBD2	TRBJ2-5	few	TGTGCCAGCAGCGGGGTGGCGGGAGGGCCGGAAGAGACCCAGTACTTC	CASSGVAGGPEETQYF
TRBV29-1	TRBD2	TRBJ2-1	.	TGCAGCGTTGGTGTACTAGCGGGGAATGAGCAGTTCTTC	CSVGVLAGNEQFF
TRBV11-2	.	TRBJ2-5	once	TGTGCCAGCAGCCCCTTAGACAGGCGAGTAGGGACCCAGTACTTC	CASSPLDRRVGTQYF
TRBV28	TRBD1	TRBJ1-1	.	TGTGCCAGCAGCCCAAACAGGGGGCGCCGAGCTTTCTTT	CASSPNRGRRAFF
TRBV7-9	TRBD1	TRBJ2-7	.	TGTGCCAGCAGCTCGGGCCCGGGACAGGGTGAGTACGAGCAGTACTTC	CASSSGPGQGEYEQYF
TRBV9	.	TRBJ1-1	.	TGTGCCAGCAGCGCCCGCGCCGGGGGTATAGGGATGAACACTGAAGCTTTCTTT	CASSARAGGIGMNTEAFF
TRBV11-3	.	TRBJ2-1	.	TGTGCCAGCAGCTTAGGGCTAGCTAGTGAGCAGTTCTTC	CASSLGLASEQFF
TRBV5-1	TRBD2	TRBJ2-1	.	TGCGCCAGCAGCTTGATTGGGGAGCGGGGCCGAGGGGAGCAGTTCTTC	CASSLIGERGRGEQFF
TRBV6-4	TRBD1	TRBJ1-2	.	TGTGCCAGCAGACCCTCGGGACAGTCAAATTACTATGGCTACACCTTC	CASRPSGQSNYYGYTF
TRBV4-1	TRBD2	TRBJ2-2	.	TGCGCCAGCAGCCGCGAACTAGCGGGAACCGGGGAGCTGTTTTTT	CASSRELAGTGELFF
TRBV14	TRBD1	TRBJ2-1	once	TGTGCCAGCAGCCAAGTTCAGGGGGCTCAAAGCAATGAGCAGTTCTTC	CASSQVQGAQSNEQFF
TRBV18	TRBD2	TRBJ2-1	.	TGTGCCAGCTCACCAAGGACTAGCGGGAACTACAATGAGCAGTTCTTC	CASSPRTSGNYNEQFF
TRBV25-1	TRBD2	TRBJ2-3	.	TGTGCCAGCGGAGCTAGCGGAGGCACAGATACGCAGTATTTT	CASGASGGTDTQYF
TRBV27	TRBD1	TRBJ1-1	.	TGTGCCACCAGGACAGGGGCCACTGAAGCTTTCTTT	CATRTGATEAFF
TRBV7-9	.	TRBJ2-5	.	TGTGCCAGCAGCTTCCAGGGGCTCGGAGAGACCCAGTACTTC	CASSFQGLGETQYF
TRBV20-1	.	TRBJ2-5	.	TGCAGTACGGACTATAAAGAGACCCAGTACTTC	CSTDYKETQYF
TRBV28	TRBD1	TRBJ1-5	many	TGTGCCAGCAGGGTCGAGACAGGGACGGACCAGCCCCAGCATTTT	CASRVETGTDQPQHF
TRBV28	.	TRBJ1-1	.	TGTGCCAGCAGTCCGCGGGGAGGGGTGACTGAAGCTTTCTTT	CASSPRGGVTEAFF
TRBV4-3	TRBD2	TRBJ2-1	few	TGCGCCAGCAGCCAAGGGACTAGCGGGTTCCACAATGAGCAGTTCTTC	CASSQGTSGFHNEQFF
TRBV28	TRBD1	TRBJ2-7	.	TGTGCCAGCAGTTTTCCAGGGGGCGCCCCCTACGAGCAGTACTTC	CASSFPGGAPYEQYF
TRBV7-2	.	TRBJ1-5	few	TGTGCCAGCAGTCCGGACGGGATCAATCAGCCCCAGCATTTT	CASSPDGINQPQHF
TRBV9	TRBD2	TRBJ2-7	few	TGTGCCAGCAGCGTAGATCTAGCGGGAATCAACGAGCAGTACTTC	CASSVDLAGINEQYF
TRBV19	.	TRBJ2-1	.	TGTGCCAGTAGTATAGCGGGAGTGGTCTACAATGAGCAGTTCTTC	CASSIAGVVYNEQFF
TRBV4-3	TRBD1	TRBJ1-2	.	TGCGCCAGCAGCCCAGGGACAGGGGTCTATGGCTACACCTTC	CASSPGTGVYGYTF
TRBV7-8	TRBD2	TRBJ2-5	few	TGTGCCAGCAGCTTAGTAGCGGGAGGGACCCAAGTTACCCAGTACTTC	CASSLVAGGTQVTQYF
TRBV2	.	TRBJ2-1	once	TGTGCCAGCAGTGCAGGAGAAACAAACAGGGAGTTCTTC	CASSAGETNREFF
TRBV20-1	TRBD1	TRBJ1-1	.	TGCAGTGCTAGAACAGGGGGCAAAGCTTTCTTT	CSARTGGKAFF
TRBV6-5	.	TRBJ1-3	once	TGTGCCAGCAGTTACTCGAGAGGTCTCTCTGGAAACGCCATATATTTT	CASSYSRGLSGNAIYF
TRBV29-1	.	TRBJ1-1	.	TGCAGCGTTGGTGGCAGGCCTAGGGGTGAAGCTTTCTTT	CSVGGRPRGEAFF
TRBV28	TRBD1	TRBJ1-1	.	TGTGCCAGCAGTTTGACAGGGGGAAACACTGAAGCTTTCTTT	CASSLTGGNTEAFF
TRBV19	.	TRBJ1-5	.	TGTGCCAGTAGTATGGGGGGGTATCAGCCCCAGCATTTT	CASSMGGYQPQHF
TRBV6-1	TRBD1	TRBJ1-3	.	TGTGCCAGCAGTGTGCTACAGGGGCCTGGAAACACCATATATTTT	CASSVLQGPGNTIYF
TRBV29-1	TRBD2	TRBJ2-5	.	TGCAGCGGATCTAGCGGGAGGGCGGAGACCCAGTACTTC	CSGSSGRAETQYF
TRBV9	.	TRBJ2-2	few	TGTGCCAGCAGCGTAGCTCTTGTTACCGCGGGGACCGGGGAGCTGTTTTTT	CASSVALVTAGTGELFF
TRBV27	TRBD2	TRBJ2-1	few	TGTGCCAGCAGTTTATCTCCTAGCGGAGTCTACAATGAGCAGTTCTTC	CASSLSPSGVYNEQFF
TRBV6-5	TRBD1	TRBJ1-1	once	TGTGCCAGCAGTTACTCCGGGACAGCGAACACTGAAGCTTTCTTT	CASSYSGTANTEAFF
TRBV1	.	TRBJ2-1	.	TGCACCAGCCGGGGACTAGCGGGAGAGGATGAGCAGTTCTTC	CTSRGLAGEDEQFF
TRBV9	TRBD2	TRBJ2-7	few	TGTGCCAGCAGCCCAGGGACTAGCGGGAACTACGAGCAGTACTTC	CASSPGTSGNYEQYF